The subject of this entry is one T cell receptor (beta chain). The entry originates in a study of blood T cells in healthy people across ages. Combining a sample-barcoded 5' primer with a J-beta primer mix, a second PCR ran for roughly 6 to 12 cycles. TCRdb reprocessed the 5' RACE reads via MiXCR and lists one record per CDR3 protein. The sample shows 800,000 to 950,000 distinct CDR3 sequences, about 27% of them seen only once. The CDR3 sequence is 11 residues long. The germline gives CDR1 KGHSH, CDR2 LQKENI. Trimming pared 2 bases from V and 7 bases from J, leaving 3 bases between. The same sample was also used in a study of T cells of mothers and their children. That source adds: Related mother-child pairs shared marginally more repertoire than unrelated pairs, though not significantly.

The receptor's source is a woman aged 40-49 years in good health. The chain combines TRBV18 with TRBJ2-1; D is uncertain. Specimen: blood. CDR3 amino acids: CASSPVNEQFF. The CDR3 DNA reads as TGTGCCAGCTCACCAGTAAATGAGCAGTTCTTC. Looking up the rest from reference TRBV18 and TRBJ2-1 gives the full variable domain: NAGVMQNPRHLVRRRGQEARLRCSPMKGHSHVYWYRQLPEEGLKFMVYLQKENIIDESGMPKERFSAEFPKEGPSILRIQQVVRGDSAAYFCASSPVNEQFFGPGTRLTVL.